This TCR beta chain stems from a study of blood T cell repertoires in COVID-19. Study summary: Researchers got acute and convalescent COVID-19 samples from the United States, Italy and Spain. Sources were T cells, B-cell-depleted T cells, or PBMCs; the material itself was cDNA or gDNA.

This CDR3 comprises 15 residues. Germline V CDR1 and CDR2: LGHDT, YNNKEL (reference sequence). V lost 4 bases and J lost 2; bases outside the gene matches: 4. The authors' processing: For nucleated cells, counts were estimated from reference gene primer amplification. Some clones are missing from TCRdb's copy, which holds only in-frame ones; the method was immunoSEQ multiplex PCR. From that table come the V and J calls and clone size; the DNA was used to work out D and trimming. The data contain 540,000 or so clones, 85% to 90% of them singletons. Patients of the Seattle cohort, enrolled during active infection, were followed longitudinally.

The TCR was taken from a woman between 45 and 65 years old with COVID-19, enrolled during active disease. The sample taken for sequencing was peripheral blood. V is TRBV3-1 (or the pseudogene TRBV3-2) and J is TRBJ2-7, with 11 bases fitting TRBD2. The CDR3 nucleotides are TGTGCCAGCAGCCCTAGCGGGGGGCTTACCTACGAGCAGTACTTC. Translating it yields CASSPSGGLTYEQYF.